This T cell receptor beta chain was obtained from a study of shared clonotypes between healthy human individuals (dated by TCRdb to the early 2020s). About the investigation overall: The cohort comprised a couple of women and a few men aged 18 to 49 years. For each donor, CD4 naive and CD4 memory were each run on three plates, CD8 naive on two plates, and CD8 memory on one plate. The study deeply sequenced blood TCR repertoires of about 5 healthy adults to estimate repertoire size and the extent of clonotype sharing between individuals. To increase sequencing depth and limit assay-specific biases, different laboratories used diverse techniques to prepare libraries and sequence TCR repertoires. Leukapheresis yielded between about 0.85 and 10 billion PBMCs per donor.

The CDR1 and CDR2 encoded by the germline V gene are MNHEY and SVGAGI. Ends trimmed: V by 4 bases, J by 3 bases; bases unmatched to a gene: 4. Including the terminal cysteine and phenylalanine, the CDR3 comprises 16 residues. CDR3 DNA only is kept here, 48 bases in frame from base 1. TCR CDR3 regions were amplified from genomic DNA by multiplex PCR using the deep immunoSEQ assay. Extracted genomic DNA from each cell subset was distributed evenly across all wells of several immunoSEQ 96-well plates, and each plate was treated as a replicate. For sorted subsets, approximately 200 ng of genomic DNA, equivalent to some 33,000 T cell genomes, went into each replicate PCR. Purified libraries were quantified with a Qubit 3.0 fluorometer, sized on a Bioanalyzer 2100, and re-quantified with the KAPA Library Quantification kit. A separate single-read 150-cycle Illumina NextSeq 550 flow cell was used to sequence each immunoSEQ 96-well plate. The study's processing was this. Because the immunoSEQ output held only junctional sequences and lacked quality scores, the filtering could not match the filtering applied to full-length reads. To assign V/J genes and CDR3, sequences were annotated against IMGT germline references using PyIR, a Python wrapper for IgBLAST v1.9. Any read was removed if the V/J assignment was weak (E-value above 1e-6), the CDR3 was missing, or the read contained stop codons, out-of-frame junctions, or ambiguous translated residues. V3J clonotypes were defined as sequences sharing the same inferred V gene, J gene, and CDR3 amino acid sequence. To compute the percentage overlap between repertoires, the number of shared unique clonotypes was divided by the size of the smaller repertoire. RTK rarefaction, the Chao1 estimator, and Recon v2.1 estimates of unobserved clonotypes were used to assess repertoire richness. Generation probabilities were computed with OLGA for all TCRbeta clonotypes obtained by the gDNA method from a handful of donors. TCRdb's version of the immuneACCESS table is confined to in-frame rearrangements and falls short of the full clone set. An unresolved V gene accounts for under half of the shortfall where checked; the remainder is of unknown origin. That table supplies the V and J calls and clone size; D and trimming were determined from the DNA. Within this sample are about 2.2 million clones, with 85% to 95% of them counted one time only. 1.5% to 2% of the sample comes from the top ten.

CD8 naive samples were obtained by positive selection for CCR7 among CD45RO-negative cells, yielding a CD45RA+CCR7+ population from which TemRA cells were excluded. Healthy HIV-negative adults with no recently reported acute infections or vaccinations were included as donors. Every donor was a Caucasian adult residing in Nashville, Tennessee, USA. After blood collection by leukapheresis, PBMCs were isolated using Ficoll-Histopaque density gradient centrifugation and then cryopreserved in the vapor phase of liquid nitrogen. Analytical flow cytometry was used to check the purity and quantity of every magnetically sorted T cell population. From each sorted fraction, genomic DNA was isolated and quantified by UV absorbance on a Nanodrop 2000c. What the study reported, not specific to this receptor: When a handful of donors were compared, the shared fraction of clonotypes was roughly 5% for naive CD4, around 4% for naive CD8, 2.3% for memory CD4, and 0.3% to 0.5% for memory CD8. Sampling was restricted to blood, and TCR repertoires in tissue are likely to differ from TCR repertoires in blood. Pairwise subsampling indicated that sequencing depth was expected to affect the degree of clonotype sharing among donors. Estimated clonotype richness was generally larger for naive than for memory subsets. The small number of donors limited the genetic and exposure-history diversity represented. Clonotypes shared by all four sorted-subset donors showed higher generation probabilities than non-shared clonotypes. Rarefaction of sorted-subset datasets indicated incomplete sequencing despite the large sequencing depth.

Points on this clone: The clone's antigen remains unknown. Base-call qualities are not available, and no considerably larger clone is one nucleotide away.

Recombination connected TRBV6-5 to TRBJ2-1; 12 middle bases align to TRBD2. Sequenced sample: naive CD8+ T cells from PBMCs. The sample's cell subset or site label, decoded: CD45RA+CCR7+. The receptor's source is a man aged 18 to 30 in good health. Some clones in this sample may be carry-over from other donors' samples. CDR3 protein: CASSSLAGGFYNEQFF. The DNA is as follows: TGTGCCAGCAGTTCTCTAGCGGGAGGGTTCTACAATGAGCAGTTCTTC.